Reported below is one TCR beta chain. This table comes from immunoSEQ multiplex PCR, and its TCRdb copy is limited to in-frame clones, with some not included. The sample has 500,000 to 850,000 clones; around 87% are singletons. The V end lost 0 bases, the J end lost 3 bases, and 9 bases lay between the germline ends. Germline CDR1 is LGHNA and CDR2 is YSLEER. CDR3 length equals 14 residues. This specimen comes from a study of shared T cell receptors in the human thymus. The sample was also linked to a second study, of human thymus T cells. From that study: Related research found strongly overlapping thymic repertoires in unrelated individuals.

The sequence derives from a boy less than two years old with a congenital heart defect. V gene TRBV4-3 combines with J gene TRBJ2-7; no firm D call. Sequenced sample: thymocytes. The DNA of the CDR3 is TGCGCCAGCAGCCAAGATCTCAGGAACTACGAGCAGTACTTC. It specifies CASSQDLRNYEQYF.